This TCR beta chain was sequenced for a study of shared clonotypes between healthy human individuals. The data were produced by immunoSEQ multiplex PCR, yet TCRdb's version contains in-frame clones alone and is incomplete. Altogether just over 2,000,000 clones are present, approximately 95% being singletons, with the ten largest covering 0.1% to 0.15%. From germline, CDR1 is ENHRY and CDR2 SYGVKD. The CDR3 loop spans 15 amino acids. V gave up 4 bases and J gave up 2 bases; unmatched junction bases: 7. Source material: naive CD4+ T cells sorted from blood. Subset indicated: CD45RA+ positively selected. This receptor was taken from a man aged 18 to 29 in good health. The chain carries TRBV10-3 and TRBJ2-7, with 8 bases matching TRBD1. The CDR3 bases are TGTGCCATCAGTGGGAAGACAGGGGTTACCTACGAGCAGTACTTC. Translation gives CAISGKTGVTYEQYF.